The following is a T cell receptor (beta chain) sequence with its context. Its antigen is unidentified. An end of the junction differs from the germline gene, which may be a read error. The sample belongs to a study of tumor-infiltrating lymphocytes in primary liver carcinoma. The source material, roughly 20-31 mg of unsorted bulk tissue, was used to co-extract RNA and DNA. The patients presented with primary liver carcinoma, which was managed through surgical resection. Looked up from germline, CDR1 is MGHRA and CDR2 is YSYEKL. The CDR3 runs to 15 residues. Total RNA amounting to 450 to 500 ng was the source from which TCR beta cDNA was made with a constant-region primer. Employing slightly modified ARM-PCR, three nested multiplex PCR rounds were run, and these gave rise to the TCR beta libraries. Amplification in the first two PCR rounds was performed using TRBV1-TRBV30 forward primers and a C-beta reverse primer for roughly 9 cycles each. TCRdb processed the multiplex PCR reads anew with MiXCR; each CDR3 protein has one entry. Among about 84,000 distinct CDR3 sequences listed, 55% to 85% were seen once.

Study-wide points: Overlap between tumor regions exceeded overlap of tumor with adjacent tissue or blood. Tumor top-250-clone fractions significantly exceeded those of blood (p = 0.039).

The rearrangement links TRBV4-1 to TRBJ1-3; possible D gene TRBD1, 5 bases. The source material was liver tumor tissue from sampling region 1. The subset here: tumor region T1, superior pole. The clonotype was recovered from a man aged 40-50 years with primary liver carcinoma and hepatitis B virus infection. CDR3 coding DNA: TGCGCCGGCAGCTCGCTGCTGGGACTTACAAACACCATATATTTT. It translates to CAGSSLLGLTNTIYF.